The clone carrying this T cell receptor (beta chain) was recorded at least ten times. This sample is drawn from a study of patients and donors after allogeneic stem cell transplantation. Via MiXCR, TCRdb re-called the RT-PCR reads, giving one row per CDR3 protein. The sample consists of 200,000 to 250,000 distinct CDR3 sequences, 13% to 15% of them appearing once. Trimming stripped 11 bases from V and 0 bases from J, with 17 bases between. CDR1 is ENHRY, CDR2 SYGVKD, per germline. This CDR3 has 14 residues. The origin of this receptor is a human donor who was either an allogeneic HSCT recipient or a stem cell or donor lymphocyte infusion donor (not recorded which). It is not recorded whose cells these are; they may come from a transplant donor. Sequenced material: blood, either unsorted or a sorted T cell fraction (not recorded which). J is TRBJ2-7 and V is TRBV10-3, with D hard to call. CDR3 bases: TGTGCCGTTCTGAACCTTGGCTTCTCCTACGAGCAGTACTTC. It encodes CAVLNLGFSYEQYF.